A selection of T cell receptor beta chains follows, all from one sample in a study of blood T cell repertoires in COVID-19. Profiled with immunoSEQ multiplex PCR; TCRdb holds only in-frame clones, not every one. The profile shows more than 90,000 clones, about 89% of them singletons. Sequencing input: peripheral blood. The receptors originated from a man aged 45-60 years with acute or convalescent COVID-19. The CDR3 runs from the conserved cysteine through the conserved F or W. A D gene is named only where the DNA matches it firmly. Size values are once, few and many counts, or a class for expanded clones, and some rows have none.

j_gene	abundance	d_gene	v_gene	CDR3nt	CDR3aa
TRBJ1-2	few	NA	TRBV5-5	TGTGCCAGCAGCTTGGGGTTGGGTGGGGGGAGCGATGGCTACACCTTC	CASSLGLGGGSDGYTF
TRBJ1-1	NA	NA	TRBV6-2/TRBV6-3	TGTGCCAGCAGTTATTTACAGATTAACACTGAAGCTTTCTTT	CASSYLQINTEAFF
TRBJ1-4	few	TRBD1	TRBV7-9	TGTGCCAGCAGCCCCGACAGGGGGATTATTGATGAAAAACTGTTTTTT	CASSPDRGIIDEKLFF
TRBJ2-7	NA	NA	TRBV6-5	TGTGCCAGCAGCGCGGGACAGATTGTCTCCTACGAGCAGTACTTC	CASSAGQIVSYEQYF
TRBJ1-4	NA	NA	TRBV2	TGTGCCAGCAGTGAAGGTGAAGCTAGAAATGAAAAACTGTTTTTT	CASSEGEARNEKLFF
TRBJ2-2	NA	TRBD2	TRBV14	TGTGCCAGCAGCCACCCCGGACTAGCGGGGGGAAACACCGGGGAGCTGTTTTTT	CASSHPGLAGGNTGELFF
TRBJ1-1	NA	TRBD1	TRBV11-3	TGTGCCAGCAGCCTACAGGCAGGGGGGAACACTGAAGCTTTCTTT	CASSLQAGGNTEAFF
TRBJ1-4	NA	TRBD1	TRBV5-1	TGCGCCAGCAGCTTGGACAGGGGGAATGAAAAACTGTTTTTT	CASSLDRGNEKLFF
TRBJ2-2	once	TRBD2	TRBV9	TGTGCCAGCAGCGTACTAGCGGGGGGGCCCGGGGAGCTGTTTTTT	CASSVLAGGPGELFF
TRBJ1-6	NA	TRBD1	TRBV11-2	TGTGCCAGCAGCTTGGACAGGATGGATTCACCCCTCCACTTT	CASSLDRMDSPLHF
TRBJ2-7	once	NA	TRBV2	TGTGCCAGCAGTGAATGGGGCAGGGGGAGGGAGCAGTACTTC	CASSEWGRGREQYF
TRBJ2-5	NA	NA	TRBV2	TGTGCCAGCAGACAGGGTCCGCGAGAGACCCAGTACTTC	CASRQGPRETQYF
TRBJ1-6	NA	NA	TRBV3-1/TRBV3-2	TGTGCCAGCAGTCAAGGGATAGCCAATTCACCCCTCCACTTT	CASSQGIANSPLHF
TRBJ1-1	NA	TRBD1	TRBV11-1	TGTGCCAGCAGCTTAGCAGGGGGCGTTGGCACTGAAGCTTTCTTT	CASSLAGGVGTEAFF
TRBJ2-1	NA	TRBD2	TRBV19	TGTGCCAGTAGTATGGGAGGGACTAGCTACAATGAGCAGTTCTTC	CASSMGGTSYNEQFF
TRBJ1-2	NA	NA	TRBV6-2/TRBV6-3	TGTGCCAGCAGTTACAGGGGGAGTGGCTACACCTTC	CASSYRGSGYTF
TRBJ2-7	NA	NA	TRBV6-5	TGTGCCAGCACCTCAGGACAGAGCTCCTACGAGCAGTACTTC	CASTSGQSSYEQYF
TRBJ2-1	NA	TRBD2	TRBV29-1	TGCAGCGTGTCGACTAGCGATGAGCAGTTCTTC	CSVSTSDEQFF
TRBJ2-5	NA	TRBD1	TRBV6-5	TGTGCCAGCAAGCCTCCGGGACAGGGGAGGGGGACCCAGTACTTC	CASKPPGQGRGTQYF
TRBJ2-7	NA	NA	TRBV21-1	TGTGCCAGCAAAGCACAGAAGGGAGACCCAACCTACGAGCAGTACTTC	CASKAQKGDPTYEQYF
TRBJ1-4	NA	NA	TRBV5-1	TGCGCCAGCAGCTTATCCCTGGGGGGAGTGGATGAAAAACTGTTTTTT	CASSLSLGGVDEKLFF
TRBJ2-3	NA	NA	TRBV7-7	TGTGCCAGCAGCTTGGACACCACCACAGATACGCAGTATTTT	CASSLDTTTDTQYF
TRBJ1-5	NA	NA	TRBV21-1	TGTGCCAGCAGGCAGAATCAGCCCCAGCATTTT	CASRQNQPQHF
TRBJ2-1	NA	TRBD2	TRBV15	TGTGCCACCCGTCTCGGGGGGGTTCACAATGAGCAGTTCTTC	CATRLGGVHNEQFF
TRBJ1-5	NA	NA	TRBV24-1	TGTGCCACCGGGGGCCGGATCAATCAGCCCCAGCATTTT	CATGGRINQPQHF
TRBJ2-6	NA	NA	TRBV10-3	TGTGCCATCATGGAACAGGGTACTGGGGCCAACGTCCTGACTTTC	CAIMEQGTGANVLTF
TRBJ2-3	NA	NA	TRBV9	TGTGCCAGCAGCGTAAAACGTGCGGGGGATACGCAGTATTTT	CASSVKRAGDTQYF
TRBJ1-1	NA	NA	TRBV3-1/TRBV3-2	TGTGCCAGCTCAGGACAACAGAACACTGAAGCTTTCTTT	CASSGQQNTEAFF
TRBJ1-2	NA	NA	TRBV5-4	TGTGCCAGCAGCGGGCCCGCTAACTATGGCTACACCTTC	CASSGPANYGYTF
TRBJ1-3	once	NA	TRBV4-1	TGCGCCAGCAGCCAAGGGGAAGGGGCCTTCTCTGGAAACACCATATATTTT	CASSQGEGAFSGNTIYF
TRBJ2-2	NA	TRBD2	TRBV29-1	TGCAGCGTTGGCGGACTAGCGGGGAACACCGGGGAGCTGTTTTTT	CSVGGLAGNTGELFF
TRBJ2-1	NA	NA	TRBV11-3	TGTGCCAGCGGGAGCCAGTACAATGAGCAGTTCTTC	CASGSQYNEQFF
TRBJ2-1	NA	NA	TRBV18	TGTGCCAGCTCACCCCTGCGGAGCAGGGAAAATGAGCAGTTCTTC	CASSPLRSRENEQFF
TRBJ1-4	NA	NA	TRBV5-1	TGCGCCAGCAGCTTGGACAGGAAAAATGAAAAACTGTTTTTT	CASSLDRKNEKLFF
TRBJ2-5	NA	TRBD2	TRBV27	TGTGCCAGCAGACCCAGCGGGGGCCGGTTAGAGACCCAGTACTTC	CASRPSGGRLETQYF
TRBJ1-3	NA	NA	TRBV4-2	TGTGCCAGCAGCCATCCAATCGGGGTAGGGTCTGGAAACACCATATATTTT	CASSHPIGVGSGNTIYF
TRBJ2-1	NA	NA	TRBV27	TGTGCCAGCAGTTTGGAGGTGGCGAGTGGGCTCAATGAGCAGTTCTTC	CASSLEVASGLNEQFF
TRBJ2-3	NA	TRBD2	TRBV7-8	TGTGCCAGCAGCTTAGTAACTGGCGGGGGGGCCTTAGATACGCAGTATTTT	CASSLVTGGGALDTQYF
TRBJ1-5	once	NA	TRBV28	TGTGCCAGCAGTTTAGAATCGGGGAGGCCCTACGGGCCCCAGCATTTT	CASSLESGRPYGPQHF
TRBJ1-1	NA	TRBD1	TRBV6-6	TGTGCCAGCAGACGACCGACAGGGTATGACACTGAAGCTTTCTTT	CASRRPTGYDTEAFF
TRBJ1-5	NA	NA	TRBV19	TGTGCCAGTCGACAGTTTAGCAATCAGCCCCAGCATTTT	CASRQFSNQPQHF
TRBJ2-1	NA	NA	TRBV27	TGTGCCAGCAGTTTAAGCAGGAATGAGCAGTTCTTC	CASSLSRNEQFF
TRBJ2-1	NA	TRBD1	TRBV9	TGTGCCAGCAGCGTAGGAGTGGGGACAGGGGCGTACAATGAGCAGTTCTTC	CASSVGVGTGAYNEQFF
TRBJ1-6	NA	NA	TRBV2	TGTGCCTCCCTCGGCGGCAAGCGGGATTCACCCCTCCACTTT	CASLGGKRDSPLHF
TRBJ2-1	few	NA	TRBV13	TGTGCCAGCAGCTTAGAGGGTGACGGGAGCTCCTACAATGAGCAGTTCTTC	CASSLEGDGSSYNEQFF
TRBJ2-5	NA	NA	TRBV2	TGTGCCAGCAGGACGGGGGTAACGGAGACCCAGTACTTC	CASRTGVTETQYF
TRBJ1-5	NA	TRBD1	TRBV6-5	TGTGCCAGCAGTTACCGCCGGGACAGCACAATCGGACCCCAGCATTTT	CASSYRRDSTIGPQHF